The 3 T cell receptor beta chains in this list originate from one sample, sequenced in a study of response to subunit inactivated influenza vaccine. From the RT-PCR reads, TCRdb called clonotypes with MiXCR, one entry per CDR3 protein. The data show fewer than 650,000 distinct CDR3 sequences, 10% to 15% seen once. The source material was PBMCs from blood, sampled about 6 weeks after vaccination. All receptors derive from a man aged 45-65 years who received an inactivated influenza vaccine.

This clonotype came up a few times. The chain links TRBV29-1 to TRBJ2-1; the match to TRBD1 covers 8 bases. V shed 2 bases, J shed 7 bases, and the junction held 13 bases outside the gene matches. From germline, CDR1 is SQVTM and CDR2 ANQGSEA. There are 16 residues in the CDR3. The chain's CDR3 is CSVERGQATSGNEQFF. CDR3 nucleotides: TGCAGCGTTGAAAGGGGACAGGCTACATCAGGGAATGAGCAGTTCTTC.

This clonotype was detected a few times. The chain joins TRBV20-1 to TRBJ1-1; maybe TRBD1 (6 bases). V was trimmed by 6 bases and J by 2 bases, leaving 16 bases between them. Looked up from germline, CDR1 is DFQATT and CDR2 is SNEGSKA (reference sequence). The CDR3 loop spans 14 amino acids. CDR3 residues: CSARRDTRNTEAFF. The CDR3 DNA sequence: TGCAGTGCCAGACGGGACACCCGAAACACTGAAGCTTTCTTT.

Only a few counts were recorded for this clonotype. This chain joins TRBV28 and TRBJ2-3; D tentatively reads TRBD1 or TRBD2 (5 bases each). CDR1 MDHEN and CDR2 SYDVKM come from the germline V gene. V was clipped by 6 bases and J by 3 bases, with 19 bases between them. The CDR3 covers 16 residues. As DNA, the CDR3 is TGTGCCAGCAGCGGCCTAGACAGCGGCGGGACAGATACGCAGTATTTT. Translating gives CASSGLDSGGTDTQYF.